This T cell receptor (beta chain) came from a study of T-cell memory formation after mild COVID-19. The CDR3 totals 14 residues. Germline-derived CDR1 and CDR2 are SGHAT and FQNNGV. The trim removed 3 bases at V and 5 bases at J, leaving 4 bases unmatched. Findings and limits, study-wide: Contracting clones from day 15 to 85 showed balanced CD4/CD8; later expanders favored CD4+.

In this sample, this clonotype turned up many times. Its cognate antigen is unknown. TCRdb independently ran MiXCR on the 5' RACE reads; one entry per CDR3 protein. The sample gives 240,000 or so distinct CDR3 sequences, around a tenth of which show up once; around 23% is in the top ten. The chain couples TRBV11-2 to TRBJ2-3, with 8 positions matching TRBD2. The receptor was isolated from a man between 18 and 35 years old who had mild COVID-19 (a few samples of this study predate the infection). Cell type and time point are not known. Sequenced material: PBMCs or a T cell subset sorted from them (not recorded which). CDR3 residues: CASSLNGGGDTQYF. The CDR3 region has the DNA TGTGCCAGCAGCTTGAACGGGGGGGGAGATACGCAGTATTTT.